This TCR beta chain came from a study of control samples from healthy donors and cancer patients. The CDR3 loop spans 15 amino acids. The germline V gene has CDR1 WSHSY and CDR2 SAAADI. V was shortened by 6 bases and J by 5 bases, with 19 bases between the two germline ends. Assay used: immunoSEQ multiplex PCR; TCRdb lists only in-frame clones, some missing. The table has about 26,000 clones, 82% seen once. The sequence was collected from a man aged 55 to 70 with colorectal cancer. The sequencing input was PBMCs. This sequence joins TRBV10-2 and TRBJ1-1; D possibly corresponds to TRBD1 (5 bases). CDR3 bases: TGCGCCAGCAGGAGATCCGCGGGGCCCGCGACTGAAGCTTTCTTT. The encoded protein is CASRRSAGPATEAFF.